This entry lists 10 T cell receptor beta chains sequenced from one sample in a study of blood T cell repertoires in COVID-19. Profiling relied on immunoSEQ multiplex PCR, and the TCRdb table lists in-frame clones only, not all of them. The sample carries around 140,000 clones, under 90% recorded once. What was sequenced was peripheral blood. The source is a man in his 70s who had recovered from COVID-19.

The chain couples TRBV30 to TRBJ1-3; 8 nucleotides match TRBD1. CDR1 is GTSNPN, CDR2 SVGIG, per germline (reference sequence). V shed 2 bases and J 2 bases; nucleotides not matched to a gene: 5. This CDR3 has 15 amino acids. The CDR3 sequence is CAWSHDRGAGNTIYF. CDR3 sequence (DNA): TGTGCCTGGAGTCACGACAGGGGAGCTGGAAACACCATATATTTT.

The chain is built from TRBV11-2 and TRBJ1-3; D is uncertain. The CDR3 length is 17 residues. CDR1 and CDR2 from the germline V gene are SGHAT and FQNNGV. Trimming cost V 1 base and J 0 bases, with 13 bases left between them. The CDR3 DNA is TGTGCCAGCAGCTTAGTGGACGGACTTTTCTCTGGAAACACCATATATTTT. Its protein is CASSLVDGLFSGNTIYF.

CDR3 DNA sequence: TGTGCCAGCAGCCCGCAGACAGGGGGGTATGAAAAACTGTTTTTT. It codes for CASSPQTGGYEKLFF. The gene calls are TRBV7-8 and TRBJ1-4, with 9 bases matching TRBD1. The CDR3 spans 15 residues. Germline assignment: CDR1 SGHVS and CDR2 FQNEAQ. The junction had 7 bases not matched to a gene; V was cut back by 5 bases and J by 6 bases.

The V and J genes are TRBV19 and TRBJ1-4; weak D call: TRBD1 (6 bases). The ends were cut back, 5 bases at V and 8 bases at J, with 21 bases in the middle. The CDR3 extends over 16 amino acids. Germline values: CDR1 LNHDA, CDR2 SQIVND (reference sequence). DNA of the CDR3: TGTGCCAGTAGTTTGTTCGGGGGGCCTAGTTCGGAAAAACTGTTTTTT. Protein product: CASSLFGGPSSEKLFF.

This clone was recorded a few times. This chain links TRBV7-9 with TRBJ2-7; D unclear. This CDR3 spans 12 amino acids. Trimming removed 5 bases at V and 5 bases at J, with 10 bases between. CDR1 SEHNR and CDR2 FQNEAQ come from the germline V gene (reference sequence). The DNA for the CDR3 is TGTGCCAGCAGCCCAGAATTCCACGAGCAGTACTTC. Translating it yields CASSPEFHEQYF.

The CDR3, as DNA: TGTGCCAGTAAGGGCGGACAGGGGATAGCCAAAAACATTCAGTACTTC. Translating it yields CASKGGQGIAKNIQYF. This chain joins TRBV19 and TRBJ2-4; 9 bases fit TRBD1. V shed 7 bases and J 0 bases; nucleotides not matched to a gene: 7. The CDR3 has 16 residues. Germline-derived CDR1 and CDR2 are LNHDA and SQIVND (reference sequence).

The chain has TRBV19 and TRBJ1-5, with a weak D call TRBD1 (6 bases). The germline gives CDR1 LNHDA, CDR2 SQIVND (reference sequence). This CDR3 spans 14 amino acids. V was clipped by 3 bases and J by 5 bases, with 11 bases between them. This CDR3 reads CASSIWGRDQPQHF. The CDR3 nucleotides are TGTGCCAGTAGTATTTGGGGGCGCGATCAGCCCCAGCATTTT.

The chain is built from TRBV10-2 and TRBJ1-2; a weak D match, TRBD1 (6 bases). The germline CDR1 and CDR2 sequences are WSHSY and SAAADI. The germline V and J ends were trimmed by 6 bases and 4 bases, with 15 bases remaining between them. The CDR3 consists of 14 residues. The CDR3 here is CASSVTGLAYGYTF. CDR3 nucleotide sequence: TGCGCCAGCAGCGTAACAGGGCTCGCCTATGGCTACACCTTC.

This clone turned up a few times. This chain links TRBV5-1 with TRBJ2-3; D remains ambiguous. The germline V gene encodes CDR1 SGHRS and CDR2 YFSETQ. The CDR3 spans 11 residues. V lost 1 base to trimming and J lost 7 bases, with 4 bases between them. The CDR3 reads CASSLQNTQYF. The CDR3 DNA follows: TGCGCCAGCAGCTTGCAGAATACGCAGTATTTT.

The chain carries TRBV20-1 and TRBJ1-1; weak D call: TRBD1 (6 bases). The CDR3 runs 10 residues. V lost 4 bases to trimming and J lost 9 bases, with 9 bases between them. Per germline, CDR1 DFQATT and CDR2 SNEGSKA (reference sequence). The CDR3 region has the DNA TGCAGTGCTACTACAGGGAAAGCTTTCTTT. Translated, it gives CSATTGKAFF.